Listed below are T cell receptor beta chains from one sample, sequenced in a study of T-cell memory formation after mild COVID-19. TCRdb redid the calling of the 5' RACE reads with MiXCR, one entry per CDR3 protein. This table holds some 120,000 distinct CDR3 sequences, roughly 15% found once. The sequencing sample was made of PBMCs or a T cell subset sorted from them (not recorded which). These receptors all come from an adult woman who had mild COVID-19 (a few samples of this study predate the infection). Cell type and time point are not known. CDR3s include the opening cysteine and the closing phenylalanine or tryptophan. Fields, in order: V gene, J gene, clone size, D gene, CDR3 DNA, CDR3 protein. A D gene is named only where the DNA matches it firmly. Clone sizes are given selectively: once, few, many, or a class where the clone is expanded.

V: TRBV12-3/TRBV12-4; J: TRBJ2-7; size: few; D: TRBD1; DNA: TGTGCCAGCAGTATCCGGGACAGGGGAAGTGAGCAGTACTTC; CDR3: CASSIRDRGSEQYF
V: TRBV12-3/TRBV12-4; J: TRBJ2-5; size: NA; D: NA; DNA: TGTGCCAGCAGTTTATGGGGAGGGGGTGATTTGGAGACCCAGTACTTC; CDR3: CASSLWGGGDLETQYF
V: TRBV7-9; J: TRBJ1-1; size: few; D: TRBD1; DNA: TGTGCCATAGAGGACAGGCGGAACACTGAAGCTTTCTTT; CDR3: CAIEDRRNTEAFF
V: TRBV29-1; J: TRBJ1-1; size: NA; D: NA; DNA: TGCAGCGTCGGACCTTTGAACACTGAAGCTTTCTTT; CDR3: CSVGPLNTEAFF
V: TRBV5-5; J: TRBJ1-2; size: few; D: NA; DNA: TGTGCCAGCAGCGCGGACAGCTATGGCTACACCTTC; CDR3: CASSADSYGYTF
V: TRBV27; J: TRBJ2-5; size: NA; D: NA; DNA: TGTGCCAGCAGTTTAGGGGGGATCCAAGAGACCCAGTACTTC; CDR3: CASSLGGIQETQYF
V: TRBV9; J: TRBJ2-6; size: few; D: NA; DNA: TGTGCCAGCAGCGTAGAGGGTTCTGGGGCCAACGTCCTGACTTTC; CDR3: CASSVEGSGANVLTF
V: TRBV19; J: TRBJ2-1; size: NA; D: TRBD2; DNA: TGTGCCACCACGAAGATAGCGGGAGGGCCGTCAAATGAGCAGTTCTTC; CDR3: CATTKIAGGPSNEQFF
V: TRBV7-2; J: TRBJ2-2; size: NA; D: NA; DNA: TGTGCCAGCAGTTACGTTACGGGAACCGGGGAGCTGTTTTTT; CDR3: CASSYVTGTGELFF
V: TRBV12-3/TRBV12-4; J: TRBJ2-7; size: few; D: TRBD2; DNA: TGTGCCAGCAGGCCGGGACTAGCATCGTCCTACGAGCAGTACTTC; CDR3: CASRPGLASSYEQYF
V: TRBV6-5; J: TRBJ2-3; size: few; D: NA; DNA: TGTGCCAGCAGTGTCAGCGGAACCGCCACAGATACGCAGTATTTT; CDR3: CASSVSGTATDTQYF
V: TRBV7-9; J: TRBJ1-2; size: few; D: NA; DNA: TGTGCCAGCAGCAAGGGAACAGAACACTATGGCTACACCTTC; CDR3: CASSKGTEHYGYTF
V: TRBV5-1; J: TRBJ2-3; size: few; D: TRBD2; DNA: TGCGCCAGCAGGGAGACTAGCGGGAATACGCAGTATTTT; CDR3: CASRETSGNTQYF
V: TRBV7-9; J: TRBJ2-1; size: NA; D: TRBD2; DNA: TGTGCCAGCAGCCCCCCGGGAGGGGCCACCTACAATGAGCAGTTCTTC; CDR3: CASSPPGGATYNEQFF
V: TRBV15; J: TRBJ2-7; size: NA; D: TRBD2; DNA: TGTGCCACCAGCACCACCCATGGGACTAGCGTCTACGAGCAGTACTTC; CDR3: CATSTTHGTSVYEQYF
V: TRBV7-6; J: TRBJ2-3; size: many; D: TRBD2; DNA: TGTGCCAGCAGCTCCAGACTAGCGGGGCAGAACACAGATACGCAGTATTTT; CDR3: CASSSRLAGQNTDTQYF
V: TRBV5-1; J: TRBJ2-5; size: NA; D: TRBD2; DNA: TGCGCCAGCAGCTTGGTCGCGGGGGGGACAGAGACCCAGTACTTC; CDR3: CASSLVAGGTETQYF
V: TRBV5-1; J: TRBJ2-7; size: few; D: NA; DNA: TGCGCCAGCAGCTTCGACAGAGACGAGCAGTACTTC; CDR3: CASSFDRDEQYF